This TCR beta chain was retrieved from a study of blood T cells in healthy people across ages. Study in general: Capture by template switching was about one barcoded beta molecule per two T cells.

Primers used in a second PCR of roughly 6 to 12 cycles were a sample-barcoded 5' primer and a J-beta primer mix. TCRdb reprocessed the 5' RACE reads via MiXCR and lists one record per CDR3 protein. The table has approximately 1.5 million distinct CDR3 sequences, around 36% seen once. This clonotype was recorded a few times. Its antigen is unidentified. Study-level findings and limits: Diversity of TCR beta correlated strongly with naive T cell percentage.

The CDR3 runs 17 residues. Germline CDR1 and CDR2: PRHDT and FYEKMQ (reference sequence). The junction had 7 bases not matched to a gene; V was cut back by 4 bases and J by 4 bases. The donors, aged roughly 6 to 90, were healthy Caucasians from Russia. V is TRBV13 and J is TRBJ2-3, with 14 bases matching TRBD2. This sequence originates from a woman aged 25 to 45 in good health. The material sequenced was blood. Written as DNA, the CDR3 is TGTGCCAGCAGCTCGGGACTAGCGGGGGAGTTCTCAGATACGCAGTATTTT. Amino acid sequence: CASSSGLAGEFSDTQYF.